These 32 T cell receptor beta chains came from one sample sequenced in a study of vaccination and CD4 T cells after COVID-19. These TCRs are of unknown antigen specificity. Treatment here: approximately 9-day PBMC culture with coronavirus spike peptide pools or control peptides (ViraFEST assay). The Oncomine TCR Beta short-read assay generated sequence data from the DNA of cultured CD4+ T cells. TCRdb itself ran the PCR reads through MiXCR, one entry per CDR3 protein. The sample comprises approximately 21,000 distinct CDR3 sequences, approximately 56% of which are singletons, and about 14% rests with the top ten. The specimen comprised CD4+ T cells from blood, cultured in vitro, sampled after SARS-CoV-2 vaccination. These receptors all come from a human donor who received a COVID-19 vaccine.

The CDR3 DNA sequence: TGTGCCAGCTCACGATCGACGGGGATGAACACTGAAGCTTTCTTT. Protein sequence: CASSRSTGMNTEAFF. V gene TRBV18 combines with J gene TRBJ1-1; D is ambiguous. The CDR3 totals 15 residues. Germline CDR1 KGHSH, CDR2 LQKENI. V was cut by 4 bases and J by 0 bases, with 12 bases left in between.

The rearrangement joins TRBV12-3 or TRBV12-4 to TRBJ2-6; D is possibly TRBD1 or TRBD2 (6 bases each). The CDR3 is 16 amino acids. V gave up 6 bases and J gave up 4 bases, with 16 bases separating them. CDR3 loop: CASRPMGGSGANVLTF. The DNA of the CDR3 is TGTGCCAGCAGACCAATGGGGGGCTCAGGGGCCAACGTCCTGACTTTC.

The V and J genes are TRBV12-3 or TRBV12-4 and TRBJ1-2; the match to TRBD1 covers 8 bases. V lost 2 bases, J lost 7 bases, and 3 bases stayed unmatched. The CDR3 spans 13 residues. Here the CDR3 DNA reads TGTGCCAGCAGTTTATCAGGGGGCAGTGGCTACACCTTC. Protein sequence: CASSLSGGSGYTF.

The chain combines TRBV5-1 with TRBJ1-1; 7 bases fit TRBD1. Trimming cost V 2 bases and J 3 bases; bases outside gene matches: 4. The germline V gene encodes CDR1 SGHRS and CDR2 YFSETQ. This CDR3 has 14 amino acids. The CDR3 nucleotides read TGCGCCAGCAGCTTTACAGGGGCGGACACTGAAGCTTTCTTT. Residues: CASSFTGADTEAFF.

Concerning this clonotype itself: Relative to the germline gene, one junction end is altered; a read error may explain this. This chain connects TRBV5-3 to TRBJ1-4; D unresolved. TRBV5-3 is known as an ORF, though its function is uncertain. This CDR3 comprises 15 residues. This CDR3 is CASSWTGSTNEKLFF. For the CDR3, the DNA is TGTGCCAGCAGCTGGACGGGATCAACTAATGAAAAACTGTTTTTT.

The genes are TRBV19 and TRBJ1-5; D perhaps matches TRBD1 (5 bases). This CDR3 has 13 residues. The germline CDR1 and CDR2 sequences are LNHDA and SQIVND (reference sequence). With 7 bases removed from V and 3 bases from J, the gap between germline ends came to 10 bases. CDR3 region: CASNTGVNQPQHF. DNA for the CDR3: TGTGCCAGTAACACGGGGGTCAATCAGCCCCAGCATTTT. The full variable domain, in which reference TRBV19 and TRBJ1-5 provide the parts outside the CDR3, is DGGITQSPKYLFRKEGQNVTLSCEQNLNHDAMYWYRQDPGQGLRLIYYSQIVNDFQKGDIAEGYSVSREKKESFPLTVTSAQKNPTAFYLCASNTGVNQPQHFGDGTRLSIL.

The chain carries TRBV2 and TRBJ2-3; 10 bases line up with TRBD2. Germline loops: CDR1 SNHLY, CDR2 FYNNEI. V lost 1 base to trimming and J lost 0 bases; unmatched junction nucleotides: 10. This CDR3 is 19 amino acids long. Written as DNA, the CDR3 is TGTGCCAGCAGTGAAGTCGTTAGCGGGGGGATGATTAGCACAGATACGCAGTATTTT. Translated, it gives CASSEVVSGGMISTDTQYF.

The V gene is TRBV12-3 or TRBV12-4, the J gene TRBJ2-7; TRBD2 might be the D (7 bases). The CDR3 is made up of 14 amino acids. Trimming shortened V by 3 bases and J by 4 bases, and 13 bases separated the two germline ends. CDR3 sequence (DNA): TGTGCCAGCAGTTTCGGTGCGGGGGCGTACGAGCAGTACTTC. This sequence encodes CASSFGAGAYEQYF.

The chain combines TRBV2 with TRBJ1-1; D ambiguous. The length of the CDR3 is 14 residues. Trimming took off 1 base at V and 1 base at J, with 7 bases between the two ends. Germline V CDR1 and CDR2: SNHLY, FYNNEI. DNA for the CDR3: TGTGCCAGCAGTGAAGTAGAAGGGAACACTGAAGCTTTCTTT. This encodes CASSEVEGNTEAFF.

The rearrangement uses TRBV6-1 and TRBJ2-2; D call uncertain. Trimming took 7 bases from V and 0 from J, leaving 9 bases between them. The V gene's germline CDR1 is MNHNS and CDR2 SASEGT. The CDR3 extends over 14 amino acids. The CDR3 sequence is CASMPPPNTGELFF. The CDR3 bases are TGTGCCAGCATGCCTCCCCCGAACACCGGGGAGCTGTTTTTT.

The V and J genes are TRBV27 and TRBJ2-3; the D gene is possibly TRBD2 (5 bases). This CDR3 is built from 14 residues. V dropped 8 bases and J dropped 2 bases, with 14 bases sitting between them. The germline V gene encodes CDR1 MNHEY and CDR2 SMNVEV (reference sequence). CDR3 sequence (DNA): TGTGCCAGCGGACTCAACGCGGCCACAGATACGCAGTATTTT. Translation: CASGLNAATDTQYF.

The CDR3 protein is CASSLVGVVRGDGYTF. The CDR3 DNA reads TGTGCCAGCAGCTTAGTAGGCGTCGTCAGGGGGGATGGCTACACCTTC. This sequence joins TRBV11-3 and TRBJ1-2; 7 bases are shared with TRBD1. The CDR3 runs 16 residues. CDR1 and CDR2 from the germline V gene are SGHNT and YENEEA. The V gene end was trimmed by 1 base and the J gene end by 6 bases; junction bases not matched to a gene: 11.

The chain joins TRBV6-1 to TRBJ1-2, with D possibly being TRBD1 (5 bases). V was trimmed by 1 base and J by 3 bases, leaving 15 bases between them. In germline, CDR1 is MNHNS, CDR2 SASEGT. The CDR3 runs to 16 residues. CDR3 residues: CASSEEMSEGYYGYTF. CDR3 DNA sequence: TGTGCCAGCAGTGAAGAGATGAGTGAGGGGTACTATGGCTACACCTTC.

The V gene is TRBV2, the J gene TRBJ1-6; possible D gene TRBD1, 5 bases. V was cut by 5 bases and J by 7 bases, with 6 bases left in between. The CDR3 has 12 residues. Germline CDR1 is SNHLY and CDR2 is FYNNEI. The DNA for the CDR3 is TGTGCCAGCAGTCGACAGAATTCACCCCTCCACTTT. This gives the protein CASSRQNSPLHF.

The chain employs TRBV6-5 and TRBJ1-1; D is unclear. The CDR3 is 13 residues long. Per the germline V gene, CDR1 is MNHEY and CDR2 is SVGAGI. Between the trimmed V and J ends, which lost 4 bases and 1 base, there was a span of 7 bases. CDR3 nucleotides: TGTGCCAGCAGTTCATCGGAGAACACTGAAGCTTTCTTT. Its protein product is CASSSSENTEAFF.

This clonotype was seen more than once but under ten times. V usage is TRBV21-1 and J usage is TRBJ1-2; the DNA was not compared with TRBD1, the D call given in the table. TRBV21-1 is deemed a pseudogene. The CDR3 has 15 amino acids. As DNA, the CDR3 is TGTGCCAGCACCCTACAGGGAAGGTGGTACTATGGCTACACCTTC. This codes for CASTLQGRWYYGYTF.

This clonotype appeared a few times. The chain combines TRBV20-1 with TRBJ1-4; D not certain. CDR3 length equals 14 residues. CDR1 is DFQATT and CDR2 is SNEGSKA in the germline V gene (reference sequence). Deletions cut 0 bases from V and 8 bases from J, with 13 bases between. The CDR3 spells CSARDLGSGEKLFF. CDR3 nucleotides: TGCAGTGCTAGAGATCTTGGGAGTGGAGAAAAACTGTTTTTT.

The gene calls are TRBV7-2 and TRBJ1-3; unclear D gene. The length of the CDR3 is 13 residues. Germline CDR1 reads SGHTA; CDR2 reads FQGNSA. Between the trimmed V and J ends, which lost 1 base and 4 bases, there was a span of 5 bases. Written as DNA, the CDR3 is TGTGCCAGCAGCTTAGGGCGAGGAAACACCATATATTTT. Translated: CASSLGRGNTIYF. Using reference TRBV7-2 and TRBJ1-3 for the parts outside the CDR3, the full variable domain is GAGVSQSPSNKVTEKGKDVELRCDPISGHTALYWYRQSLGQGLEFLIYFQGNSAPDKSGLPSDRFSAERTGGSVSTLTIQRTQQEDSAVYLCASSLGRGNTIYFGEGSWLTVV.

This chain joins TRBV6-2 or TRBV6-3 and TRBJ1-2, with TRBD1 as a possible D gene (6 bases). This CDR3 comprises 14 residues. Per the germline V gene, CDR1 is MNHEY and CDR2 is SVGEGT. With 6 bases removed from V and 8 bases from J, the gap between germline ends came to 19 bases. The chain's CDR3 is CASSPPGQFFGYTF. For the CDR3, the DNA is TGTGCCAGCAGCCCCCCCGGACAGTTTTTCGGCTACACCTTC.

V is TRBV6-1 and J is TRBJ1-2; 7 bases agree with TRBD1. Trimming removed 5 bases from V and 5 bases from J; junction bases left unmatched: 8. Germline CDR1 reads MNHNS; CDR2 reads SASEGT. The CDR3 loop spans 14 amino acids. The CDR3 DNA sequence: TGTGCCAGCAGTCGGACAGGACCCCCATATGGCTACACCTTC. It is translated as CASSRTGPPYGYTF.

The CDR3 loop reads CASSFTGAGANVLTF. The CDR3 DNA is TGTGCCAGCAGCTTTACCGGGGCTGGGGCCAACGTCCTGACTTTC. The chain recombines TRBV7-9 with TRBJ2-6; D might be TRBD2 (5 bases). V was trimmed by 3 bases and J by 2 bases, leaving 8 bases between them. The germline gives CDR1 SEHNR, CDR2 FQNEAQ (reference sequence). This CDR3 region has 15 residues.

This chain links TRBV4-1 with TRBJ1-2; a possible D gene is TRBD1 (5 bases). The CDR3 length is 16 residues. Per germline, CDR1 MGHRA and CDR2 YSYEKL. Trimming removed 1 base at V and 4 bases at J, with 16 bases between. This chain's CDR3 is CASSQGRLTGGYGYTF. Written as DNA, the CDR3 is TGCGCCAGCAGCCAAGGGAGGTTGACGGGGGGCTATGGCTACACCTTC.

V gene TRBV7-9 combines with J gene TRBJ2-7; 8 bases line up with TRBD2. The CDR3 is 14 amino acids. The junction had 10 bases not matched to a gene; V was cut back by 5 bases and J by 7 bases. CDR1 and CDR2 from the germline V gene are SEHNR and FQNEAQ (reference sequence). CDR3 amino acids: CASSPGAGVREQYF. The CDR3, as DNA: TGTGCCAGCAGCCCCGGAGCGGGGGTGAGGGAGCAGTACTTC.

V usage is TRBV19 and J usage is TRBJ1-1, with no clear D. The V gene's germline CDR1 is LNHDA and CDR2 SQIVND (reference sequence). Trimming left V 5 bases short and J 0 bases short, with 7 bases between. This CDR3 has 13 amino acids. DNA for the CDR3: TGTGCCAGTAGTTCCCAGGTGAACACTGAAGCTTTCTTT. As protein: CASSSQVNTEAFF.

The J gene is TRBJ2-2, the V gene TRBV7-6; possible D gene TRBD1, 6 bases. Trimming stripped 0 bases from V and 0 bases from J, with 14 bases between. Germline V gene lookup returns CDR1 SGHVS and CDR2 FNYEAQ. The CDR3 loop spans 18 amino acids. The CDR3 nucleotides are TGTGCCAGCAGCTTAGCTCCCCAGGGGACCCCGAACACCGGGGAGCTGTTTTTT. Translation gives CASSLAPQGTPNTGELFF.

This rearrangement joins TRBV5-4 to TRBJ2-5, with TRBD1 identical over 9 bases. The CDR3 runs 15 residues. The J segment lost 5 bases and the V segment lost 0 bases, leaving 5 bases of the junction unmatched. The germline V gene encodes CDR1 SGHNT and CDR2 YYREEE (reference sequence). The CDR3 nucleotides read TGTGCCAGCAGCTTGGGACAGGGGGTGGTGGAGACCCAGTACTTC. The encoded protein is CASSLGQGVVETQYF. Full variable domain (missing parts from reference TRBV5-4 and TRBJ2-5): ETGVTQSPTHLIKTRGQQVTLRCSSQSGHNTVSWYQQALGQGPQFIFQYYREEENGRGNFPPRFSGLQFPNYSSELNVNALELDDSALYLCASSLGQGVVETQYFGPGTRLLVL.

This clonotype came up a few times. The chain recombines TRBV6-1 with TRBJ1-5; a possible D gene is TRBD1 (6 bases). V was shortened by 7 bases and J by 7 bases, with 11 bases between the two germline ends. CDR1 and CDR2 from the germline V gene are MNHNS and SASEGT. The CDR3 contains 12 residues. In nucleotides, the CDR3 is TGTGCCAGCACCGGACAGTCACAGCCCCAGCATTTT. Translating it yields CASTGQSQPQHF.

This clonotype was seen a few times. The chain couples TRBV24-1 to TRBJ2-3, with 8 bases aligning to TRBD2. Germline V gives CDR1 KGHDR, CDR2 SFDVKD. V was pared by 6 bases and J by 2 bases, with 6 bases of the junction left unmatched. The CDR3 spans 15 residues. CDR3 protein: CATSSAGDHTDTQYF. Here the CDR3 DNA reads TGTGCCACCAGTTCAGCGGGGGATCACACAGATACGCAGTATTTT.

This clonotype has only a few counts. CDR3 sequence: CASRDRGPSNQPQHF. CDR3 DNA: TGCGCCAGCAGGGACAGGGGGCCAAGCAATCAGCCCCAGCATTTT. This chain links TRBV10-2 with TRBJ1-5, with TRBD1 identical over 11 bases. The CDR3 is 15 amino acids. CDR1 is WSHSY, CDR2 SAAADI, per germline. With 6 bases clipped from V and 1 base from J, the junction kept 2 bases outside the gene matches.

The rearrangement joins TRBV27 to TRBJ1-5, with D tentatively TRBD1 (6 bases). Germline CDR1 MNHEY, CDR2 SMNVEV (reference sequence). V shed 3 bases and J shed 4 bases, with 19 bases lying between them. This CDR3 comprises 17 residues. The CDR3 loop reads CASSLTGIGAGNQPQHF. DNA of the CDR3: TGTGCCAGCAGTTTGACAGGAATAGGGGCTGGAAATCAGCCCCAGCATTTT.

This rearrangement joins TRBV6-1 to TRBJ2-7, with 9 bases aligning to TRBD1. V was clipped by 0 bases and J by 4 bases; unmatched bases: 7. The germline V gene encodes CDR1 MNHNS and CDR2 SASEGT. CDR3 size: 16 residues. The CDR3 nucleotides are TGTGCCAGCAGTGAAGCGCTGGGACAGGGAATTTACGAGCAGTACTTC. Translating it yields CASSEALGQGIYEQYF.

The chain uses TRBV6-5 and TRBJ2-5; no reliable D call. Between the trimmed V and J ends, which lost 3 bases and 5 bases, there was a span of 16 bases. There are 15 residues in the CDR3. From germline, CDR1 is MNHEY and CDR2 SVGAGI. CDR3 region: CASSYGPRPRETQYF. As DNA, the CDR3 is TGTGCCAGCAGTTATGGTCCCCGGCCTAGGGAGACCCAGTACTTC.